These 19 T cell receptor beta chains originate from one sample sequenced in a study of shared clonotypes between healthy human individuals. The assay was immunoSEQ multiplex PCR, and TCRdb's table has in-frame clones only and misses some. Of approximately 940,000 clones in the sample, over 75% were seen once. The material sequenced was memory CD4+ T cells sorted from blood. This sample's subset: CD45RA-negative fraction. These receptors came from a young man in good health.

The V and J genes are TRBV28 and TRBJ1-3; a possible D gene is TRBD1 (6 bases). The germline CDR1 and CDR2 sequences are MDHEN and SYDVKM. V lost 4 bases and J 3 bases, leaving 16 bases between the germline ends. CDR3 length: 16 residues. CDR3 DNA sequence: TGTGCCAGCAGTTCTGCCGTACAGGGCGGTGGAAACACCATATATTTT. Its protein is CASSSAVQGGGNTIYF.

The chain has TRBV6-5 and TRBJ1-5, with D perhaps matching TRBD1 (6 bases). Trimming took off 10 bases at V and 6 bases at J, with 16 bases between the two ends. Germline CDR1 reads MNHEY; CDR2 reads SVGAGI. The CDR3 is made up of 13 amino acids. For the CDR3, the DNA is TGTGCCACCAACAGGGACGTAGGTCAGCCCCAGCATTTT. This sequence encodes CATNRDVGQPQHF.

The table lists this clone with a few counts. V usage is TRBV18 and J usage is TRBJ1-4; possibly TRBD1 for D (6 bases). The CDR3 sequence is 15 residues long. The V end lost 1 base, the J end lost 1 base, and 7 bases lay between the germline ends. Per the germline V gene, CDR1 is KGHSH and CDR2 is LQKENI. The DNA of the CDR3 is TGTGCCAGCTCACCACGACAGGAAACTAATGAAAAACTGTTTTTT. This sequence encodes CASSPRQETNEKLFF.

The chain employs TRBV28 and TRBJ2-7; the D call may be TRBD1 or TRBD2 (5 bases each). Germline V gene sequence: CDR1 MDHEN, CDR2 SYDVKM. V dropped 6 bases and J dropped 2 bases, with 17 bases sitting between them. CDR3 length: 15 amino acids. CDR3 sequence (DNA): TGTGCCAGCAGACCCGGGACGGAGAGGACCTACGAGCAGTACTTC. Encoded protein: CASRPGTERTYEQYF.

This rearrangement joins TRBV28 to TRBJ1-2; a possible D gene is TRBD1 (5 bases). Germline CDR1 MDHEN, CDR2 SYDVKM. The CDR3 extends over 14 amino acids. Trimming took off 5 bases at V and 4 bases at J, with 14 bases between the two ends. CDR3 amino acids: CASSPRGSPYGYTF. For the CDR3, the DNA is TGTGCCAGCAGTCCCCGGGGCAGTCCCTATGGCTACACCTTC.

The count of this clone is one. The chain is built from TRBV7-9 and TRBJ1-6; D gene ambiguous. Per the germline V gene, CDR1 is SEHNR and CDR2 is FQNEAQ (reference sequence). The CDR3 loop spans 15 amino acids. Trimming took off 1 base at V and 7 bases at J, with 11 bases between the two ends. DNA of the CDR3: TGTGCCAGCAGCTTAGGCAACCTAGACAATTCACCCCTCCACTTT. Amino acid sequence: CASSLGNLDNSPLHF.

V gene TRBV4-1 combines with J gene TRBJ1-1; D perhaps matches TRBD1 (5 bases). CDR1 and CDR2 from the germline V gene are MGHRA and YSYEKL. Trimming removed 4 bases from V and 6 bases from J, with 15 bases in between. This CDR3 comprises 14 residues. The CDR3 sequence: CASSPYDPGAEAFF. In nucleotides, the CDR3 is TGCGCCAGCAGCCCATACGACCCGGGGGCTGAAGCTTTCTTT.

This chain connects TRBV6-5 to TRBJ2-1, with TRBD2 as a possible D gene (6 bases). CDR3 length equals 12 residues. V shed 4 bases and J shed 8 bases, with 9 bases lying between them. Germline V gene data show CDR1 as MNHEY and CDR2 as SVGAGI. CDR3 DNA sequence: TGTGCCAGCAGTTTATGGGGGGATGAGCAGTTCTTC. Amino acid sequence: CASSLWGDEQFF.

This clone is labeled as medium-sized. This specimen includes other DNA sequences encoding the same CDR3. This chain connects TRBV28 to TRBJ1-5; D not certain. The V gene's germline CDR1 is MDHEN and CDR2 SYDVKM. V was cut by 1 base and J by 6 bases, with 4 bases left in between. The CDR3 spans 12 residues. The CDR3 reads CASSLYGQPQHF. The CDR3 DNA follows: TGTGCCAGCAGTTTATATGGTCAGCCCCAGCATTTT.

Regarding this clone: Other DNA variants within this sample encode the same CDR3. CDR3 sequence reads: CASSLGQGNQPQHF. The CDR3 DNA reads as TGTGCCAGCAGTTTGGGACAGGGGAATCAGCCCCAGCATTTT. V usage is TRBV2 and J usage is TRBJ1-5; 10 bases fit TRBD1. This CDR3 comprises 14 residues. Germline values: CDR1 SNHLY, CDR2 FYNNEI. The trim removed 5 bases at V and 4 bases at J, leaving 2 bases unmatched.

The V call is TRBV14, the J call TRBJ2-3, with 15 bases that match TRBD2. Trimming removed 4 bases from V and 3 bases from J; junction bases left unmatched: 11. CDR3 length equals 19 residues. CDR1 and CDR2 from the germline V gene are SGHDN and FVKESK. The CDR3 DNA reads as TGTGCCAGCAGCCCCCGGACTAGCGGGAGGGCCCTTGTGACAGATACGCAGTATTTT. It is translated as CASSPRTSGRALVTDTQYF. The full variable domain, its missing parts supplied by reference TRBV14 and TRBJ2-3, is EAGVTQFPSHSVIEKGQTVTLRCDPISGHDNLYWYRRVMGKEIKFLLHFVKESKQDESGMPNNRFLAERTGGTYSTLKVQPAELEDSGVYFCASSPRTSGRALVTDTQYFGPGTRLTVL.

This chain connects TRBV11-2 to TRBJ1-3, with 7 bases that match TRBD1. Germline CDR1 SGHAT, CDR2 FQNNGV. This CDR3 has 15 residues. V shed 6 bases, J shed 2 bases, and the junction held 7 bases outside the gene matches. CDR3 protein: CASRLDRVAGNTIYF. The CDR3 DNA sequence: TGTGCCAGCAGACTTGACAGGGTGGCTGGAAACACCATATATTTT.

The CDR3 region is CASSYSIWGKAYEQYF. The DNA of the CDR3 is TGTGCCAGCAGTTACTCGATCTGGGGAAAGGCCTACGAGCAGTACTTC. The chain couples TRBV6-5 to TRBJ2-7; no definite D call. The CDR3 is 16 amino acids. The V end lost 0 bases, the J end lost 2 bases, and 14 bases lay between the germline ends. CDR1 and CDR2 (germline): MNHEY, SVGAGI.

This clone showed up many times. In DNA, the CDR3 is TGTGCCAGCACCCCTGATCTCCGGGAGACCCAGTACTTC. It specifies CASTPDLRETQYF. This rearrangement joins TRBV7-2 to TRBJ2-5; D not certain. The CDR3 extends over 13 amino acids. Trimming took 7 bases from V and 5 from J, leaving 14 bases between them. The germline CDR1 and CDR2 sequences are SGHTA and FQGNSA.

The chain has TRBV19 and TRBJ2-5; D perhaps matches TRBD2 (5 bases). CDR1 and CDR2 (germline): LNHDA, SQIVND (reference sequence). V was pared by 5 bases and J by 1 base, with 8 bases between. The length of the CDR3 is 13 residues. DNA for the CDR3: TGTGCCAGTAGTGTCGGGATCCAAGAGACCCAGTACTTC. This encodes CASSVGIQETQYF.

V and J are TRBV5-6 and TRBJ1-1; a possible D gene is TRBD1 (5 bases). Trimming shortened V by 0 bases and J by 0 bases, and 12 bases separated the two germline ends. Germline lookup yields CDR1 SGHDT and CDR2 YYEEEE. The CDR3 runs 16 residues. The chain's CDR3 is CASSLVLGTMNTEAFF. The DNA of the CDR3 is TGTGCCAGCAGCTTGGTTCTGGGGACCATGAACACTGAAGCTTTCTTT. The full variable domain, its missing parts supplied by reference TRBV5-6 and TRBJ1-1, is DAGVTQSPTHLIKTRGQQVTLRCSPKSGHDTVSWYQQALGQGPQFIFQYYEEEERQRGNFPDRFSGHQFPNYSSELNVNALLLGDSALYLCASSLVLGTMNTEAFFGQGTRLTVV.

This sequence joins TRBV5-1 and TRBJ1-4; 9 bases fit TRBD1. J was trimmed by 8 bases and V by 6 bases; bases with no gene match: 11. The germline gives CDR1 SGHRS, CDR2 YFSETQ. This CDR3 is built from 15 residues. The CDR3 loop is CASTVGGTGSEKLFF. CDR3 coding DNA: TGCGCCAGCACCGTCGGGGGGACAGGGAGCGAAAAACTGTTTTTT.

This chain connects TRBV6-4 to TRBJ1-2; D unresolved. Germline CDR1 and CDR2: MRHNA and SNTAGT. V lost 2 bases to trimming and J lost 7 bases, with 11 bases between them. The CDR3 contains 13 residues. As DNA, the CDR3 is TGTGCCAGCAGTGACGATAATTCGGTTGGCTACACCTTC. This encodes CASSDDNSVGYTF.

DNA of the CDR3: TGTGCCAGCAGCCCGATGAGGGGGGGCACCGGGGAGCTGTTTTTT. Translation gives CASSPMRGGTGELFF. This rearrangement joins TRBV14 to TRBJ2-2; the D gene is possibly TRBD2 (7 bases). The CDR3 runs 15 residues. Germline lookup yields CDR1 SGHDN and CDR2 FVKESK. V was clipped by 4 bases and J by 4 bases, with 13 bases between them. The full variable domain, rest sourced from reference TRBV14 and TRBJ2-2, is EAGVTQFPSHSVIEKGQTVTLRCDPISGHDNLYWYRRVMGKEIKFLLHFVKESKQDESGMPNNRFLAERTGGTYSTLKVQPAELEDSGVYFCASSPMRGGTGELFFGEGSRLTVL.